Included here is one T cell receptor (beta chain) sequence, with context. Its antigen remains unidentified. The data were taken from a study of beta chain features in type 1 diabetes. Findings and limits, study-wide: Type 1 diabetes patients had moderately but significantly shorter TCRB CDR3s in all four CD4+ subsets. Researchers could not determine here whether HLA type influences TCRB rearrangement. For patients, the naive, central memory and Treg TCRB repertoires appeared more alike than for healthy donors.

V dropped 2 bases and J dropped 6 bases, with 11 bases sitting between them. The CDR3 contains 14 residues. Germline values: CDR1 LGHNA, CDR2 YNFKEQ. The investigators reverse transcribed all of the isolated RNA, so they sequenced expressed TCRB transcripts. Each sample of naive, central memory or regulatory T cells had, on average, roughly 3.4 million reads. The data were produced by immunoSEQ multiplex PCR, yet TCRdb's version contains in-frame clones alone and is incomplete. The sample gives more than 250,000 clones, approximately 14% of which show up once; 0.015% to 0.02% is in the top ten. The clonotype was recovered from a man aged 25 to 45 with type 1 diabetes. The sample consisted of naive CD4+ T cells from blood. The chain recombines TRBV4-2 with TRBJ2-1, with D uncertain. The CDR3 sequence is CASSQQRESNEQFF. In DNA form, the CDR3 reads TGTGCCAGCAGCCAACAACGAGAGTCCAATGAGCAGTTCTTC.